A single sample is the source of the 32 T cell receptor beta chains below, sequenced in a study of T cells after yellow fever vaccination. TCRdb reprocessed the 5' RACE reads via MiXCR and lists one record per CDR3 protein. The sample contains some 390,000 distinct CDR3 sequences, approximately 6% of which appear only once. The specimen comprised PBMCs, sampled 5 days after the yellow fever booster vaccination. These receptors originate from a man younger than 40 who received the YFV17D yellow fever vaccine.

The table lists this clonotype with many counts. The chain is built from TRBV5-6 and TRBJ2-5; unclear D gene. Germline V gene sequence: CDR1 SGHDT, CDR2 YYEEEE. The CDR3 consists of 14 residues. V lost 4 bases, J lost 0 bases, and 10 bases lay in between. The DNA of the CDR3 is TGTGCCAGCAGCCAAGCCCAGTACCAAGAGACCCAGTACTTC. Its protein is CASSQAQYQETQYF.

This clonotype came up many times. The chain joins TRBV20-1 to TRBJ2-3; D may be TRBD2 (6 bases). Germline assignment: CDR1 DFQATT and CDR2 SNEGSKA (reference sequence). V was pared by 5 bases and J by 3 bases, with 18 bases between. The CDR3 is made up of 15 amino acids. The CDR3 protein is CSALPVGGRTDTQYF. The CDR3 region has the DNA TGCAGTGCTCTACCCGTTGGGGGGAGAACAGATACGCAGTATTTT.

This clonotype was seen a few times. CDR3 bases: TGTGCCAGCAGTGATCCGGACAGGGCTGACGAGCAGTACTTC. It translates to CASSDPDRADEQYF. This sequence joins TRBV2 and TRBJ2-7; the match to TRBD1 covers 8 bases. Germline V gives CDR1 SNHLY, CDR2 FYNNEI. V was clipped by 3 bases and J by 5 bases; unmatched bases: 6. CDR3 size: 14 residues. The full variable domain, completed using reference TRBV2 and TRBJ2-7, is EPEVTQTPSHQVTQMGQEVILRCVPISNHLYFYWYRQILGQKVEFLVSFYNNEISEKSEIFDDQFSVERPDGSNFTLKIRSTKLEDSAMYFCASSDPDRADEQYFGPGTRLTVT.

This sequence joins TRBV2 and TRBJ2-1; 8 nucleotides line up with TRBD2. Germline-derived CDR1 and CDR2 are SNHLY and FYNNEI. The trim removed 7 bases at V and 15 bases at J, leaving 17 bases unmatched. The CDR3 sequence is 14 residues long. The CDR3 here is CASKLGSGNESSFF. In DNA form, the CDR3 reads TGTGCCAGCAAACTCGGTAGCGGGAACGAAAGTTCGTTCTTC. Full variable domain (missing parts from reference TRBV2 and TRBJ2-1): EPEVTQTPSHQVTQMGQEVILRCVPISNHLYFYWYRQILGQKVEFLVSFYNNEISEKSEIFDDQFSVERPDGSNFTLKIRSTKLEDSAMYFCASKLGSGNESSFFGPGTRLTVL.

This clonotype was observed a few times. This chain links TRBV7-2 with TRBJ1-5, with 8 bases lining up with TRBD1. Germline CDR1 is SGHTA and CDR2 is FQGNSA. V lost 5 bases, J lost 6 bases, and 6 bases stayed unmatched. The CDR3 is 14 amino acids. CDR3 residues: CASSPGTGRQPQHF. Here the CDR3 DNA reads TGTGCCAGCAGCCCCGGGACAGGACGTCAGCCCCAGCATTTT.

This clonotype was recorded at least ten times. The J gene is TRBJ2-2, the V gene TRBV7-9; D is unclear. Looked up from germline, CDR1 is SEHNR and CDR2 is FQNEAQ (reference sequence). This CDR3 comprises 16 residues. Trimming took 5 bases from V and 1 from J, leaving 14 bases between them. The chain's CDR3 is CASSPGTTGNTGELFF. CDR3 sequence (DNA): TGTGCCAGCAGCCCCGGCACAACGGGGAACACCGGGGAGCTGTTTTTT. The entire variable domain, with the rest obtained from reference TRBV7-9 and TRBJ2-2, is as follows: DTGVSQNPRHKITKRGQNVTFRCDPISEHNRLYWYRQTLGQGPEFLTYFQNEAQLEKSRLLSDRFSAERPKGSFSTLEIQRTEQGDSAMYLCASSPGTTGNTGELFFGEGSRLTVL.

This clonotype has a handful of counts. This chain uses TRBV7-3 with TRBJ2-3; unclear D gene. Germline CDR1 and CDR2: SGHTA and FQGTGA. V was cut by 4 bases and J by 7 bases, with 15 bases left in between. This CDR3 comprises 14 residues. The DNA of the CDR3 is TGTGCCAGCAGCTCTTCCTACAGAGAGCATACGCAGTATTTT. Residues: CASSSSYREHTQYF.

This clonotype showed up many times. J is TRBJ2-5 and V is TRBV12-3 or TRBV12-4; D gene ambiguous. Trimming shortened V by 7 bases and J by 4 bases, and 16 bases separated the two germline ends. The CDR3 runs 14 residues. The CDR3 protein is CASKATPNSETQYF. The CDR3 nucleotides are TGTGCCAGCAAAGCGACTCCCAATTCAGAGACCCAGTACTTC.

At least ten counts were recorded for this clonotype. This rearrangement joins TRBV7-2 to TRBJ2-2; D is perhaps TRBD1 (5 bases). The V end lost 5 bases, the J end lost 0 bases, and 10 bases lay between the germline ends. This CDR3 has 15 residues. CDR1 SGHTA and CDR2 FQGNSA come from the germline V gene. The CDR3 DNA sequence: TGTGCCAGCAGCCACTTAGGGGCGAACACCGGGGAGCTGTTTTTT. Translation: CASSHLGANTGELFF.

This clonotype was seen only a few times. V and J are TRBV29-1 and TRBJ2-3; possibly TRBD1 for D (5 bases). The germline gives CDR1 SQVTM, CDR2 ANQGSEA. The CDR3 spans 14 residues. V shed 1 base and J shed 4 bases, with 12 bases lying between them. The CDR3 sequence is CSVEGIKGADTQYF. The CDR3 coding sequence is TGCAGCGTTGAAGGGATAAAAGGGGCAGATACGCAGTATTTT.

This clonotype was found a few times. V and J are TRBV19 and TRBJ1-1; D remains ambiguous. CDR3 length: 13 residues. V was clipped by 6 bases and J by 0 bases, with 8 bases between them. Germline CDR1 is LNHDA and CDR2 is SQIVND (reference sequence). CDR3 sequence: CASRVAMNTEAFF. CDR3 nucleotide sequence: TGTGCCAGTAGGGTAGCAATGAACACTGAAGCTTTCTTT.

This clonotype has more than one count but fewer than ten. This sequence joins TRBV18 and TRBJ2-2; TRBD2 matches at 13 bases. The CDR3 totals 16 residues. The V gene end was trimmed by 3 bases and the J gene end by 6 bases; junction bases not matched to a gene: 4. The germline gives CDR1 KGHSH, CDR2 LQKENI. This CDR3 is CASSPRLAGGSGELFF. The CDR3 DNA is TGTGCCAGCTCACCTCGACTAGCGGGAGGCTCCGGGGAGCTGTTTTTT.

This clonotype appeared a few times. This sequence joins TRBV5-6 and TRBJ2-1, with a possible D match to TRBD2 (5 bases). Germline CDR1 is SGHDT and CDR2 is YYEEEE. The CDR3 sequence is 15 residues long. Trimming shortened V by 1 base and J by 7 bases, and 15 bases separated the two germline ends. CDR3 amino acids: CASSLRLASKNEQFF. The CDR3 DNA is TGTGCCAGCAGCTTGAGGTTAGCGTCCAAAAATGAGCAGTTCTTC.

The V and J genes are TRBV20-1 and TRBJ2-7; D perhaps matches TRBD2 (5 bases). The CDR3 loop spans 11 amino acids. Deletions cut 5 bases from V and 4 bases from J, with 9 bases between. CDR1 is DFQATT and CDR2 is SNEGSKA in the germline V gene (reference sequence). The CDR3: CSAYTSYEQYF. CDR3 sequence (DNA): TGCAGTGCTTATACTAGTTACGAGCAGTACTTC.

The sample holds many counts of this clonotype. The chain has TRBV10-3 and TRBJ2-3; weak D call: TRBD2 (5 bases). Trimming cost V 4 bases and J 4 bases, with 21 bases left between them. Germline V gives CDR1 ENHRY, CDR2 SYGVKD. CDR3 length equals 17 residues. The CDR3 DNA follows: TGTGCCATCAGTGGTTCTGTGAGTAGCGCCCAGGCAGATACGCAGTATTTT. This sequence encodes CAISGSVSSAQADTQYF.

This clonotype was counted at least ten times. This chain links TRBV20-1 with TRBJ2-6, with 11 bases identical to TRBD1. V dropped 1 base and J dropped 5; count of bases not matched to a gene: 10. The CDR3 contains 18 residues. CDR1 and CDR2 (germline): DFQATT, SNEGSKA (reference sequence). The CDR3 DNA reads TGCAGTGCTAGAGCTATGGACAGGGGGCAACCTTGGGCCAACGTCCTGACTTTC. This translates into CSARAMDRGQPWANVLTF.

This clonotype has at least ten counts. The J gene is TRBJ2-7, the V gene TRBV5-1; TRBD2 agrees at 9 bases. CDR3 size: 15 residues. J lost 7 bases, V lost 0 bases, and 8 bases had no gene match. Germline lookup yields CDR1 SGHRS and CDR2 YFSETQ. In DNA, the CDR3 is TGCGCCAGCAGCTTGGTCCGCGGGAGGGCGGGTGAGCAGTACTTC. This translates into CASSLVRGRAGEQYF. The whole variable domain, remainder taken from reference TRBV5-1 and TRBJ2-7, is KAGVTQTPRYLIKTRGQQVTLSCSPISGHRSVSWYQQTPGQGLQFLFEYFSETQRNKGNFPGRFSGRQFSNSRSEMNVSTLELGDSALYLCASSLVRGRAGEQYFGPGTRLTVT.

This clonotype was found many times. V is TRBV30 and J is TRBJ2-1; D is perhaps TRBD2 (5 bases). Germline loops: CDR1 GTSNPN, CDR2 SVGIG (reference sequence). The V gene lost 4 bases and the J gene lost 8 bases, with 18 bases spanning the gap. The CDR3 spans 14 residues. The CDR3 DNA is TGTGCCTGGACTGGTCTAGGTTCGCGGGATGAGCAGTTCTTC. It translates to CAWTGLGSRDEQFF.

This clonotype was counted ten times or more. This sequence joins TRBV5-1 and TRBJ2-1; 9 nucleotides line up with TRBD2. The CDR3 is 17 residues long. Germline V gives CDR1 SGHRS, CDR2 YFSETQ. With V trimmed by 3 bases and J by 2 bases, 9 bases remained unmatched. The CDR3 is CASSSTIAGETYNEQFF. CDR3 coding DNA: TGCGCCAGCAGCTCCACTATAGCGGGAGAGACCTACAATGAGCAGTTCTTC.

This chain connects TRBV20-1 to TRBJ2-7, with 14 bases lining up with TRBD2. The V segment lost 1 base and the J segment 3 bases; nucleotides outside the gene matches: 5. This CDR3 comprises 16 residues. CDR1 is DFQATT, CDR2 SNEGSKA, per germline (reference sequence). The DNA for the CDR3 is TGCAGTGCTAGAGGAGGGACTAGCGGGAGAATCTACGAGCAGTACTTC. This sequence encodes CSARGGTSGRIYEQYF.

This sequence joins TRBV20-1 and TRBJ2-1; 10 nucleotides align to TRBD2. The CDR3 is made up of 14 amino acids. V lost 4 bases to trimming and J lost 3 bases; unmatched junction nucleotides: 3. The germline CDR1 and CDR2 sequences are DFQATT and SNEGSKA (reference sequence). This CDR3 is CSAIRTSGYNEQFF. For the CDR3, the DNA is TGCAGTGCTATTAGGACTAGCGGCTACAATGAGCAGTTCTTC.

The CDR3 reads CASSLDTSGRAGNEQFF. CDR3 nucleotides: TGTGCCAGCAGCTTGGATACTAGCGGGAGGGCCGGGAATGAGCAGTTCTTC. The gene calls are TRBV5-4 and TRBJ2-1; TRBD2 matches 13 bases. The CDR3 consists of 17 residues. J lost 7 bases, V lost 0 bases, and 7 bases had no gene match. Germline V gene lookup returns CDR1 SGHNT and CDR2 YYREEE (reference sequence).

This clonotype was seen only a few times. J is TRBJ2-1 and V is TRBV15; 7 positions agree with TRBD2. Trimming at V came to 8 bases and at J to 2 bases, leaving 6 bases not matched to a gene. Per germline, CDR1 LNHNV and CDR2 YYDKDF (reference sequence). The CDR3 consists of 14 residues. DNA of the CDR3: TGTGCCACCCGCGGGAGACAAACCTACAATGAGCAGTTCTTC. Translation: CATRGRQTYNEQFF.

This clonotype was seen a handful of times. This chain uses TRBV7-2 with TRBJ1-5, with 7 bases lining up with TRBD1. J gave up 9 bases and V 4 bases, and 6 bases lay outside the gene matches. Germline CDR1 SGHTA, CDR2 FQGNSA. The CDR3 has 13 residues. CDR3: CASSSGGQAPQHF. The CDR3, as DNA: TGTGCCAGCAGCTCAGGGGGTCAGGCGCCCCAGCATTTT. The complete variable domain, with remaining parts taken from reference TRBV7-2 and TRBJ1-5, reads GAGVSQSPSNKVTEKGKDVELRCDPISGHTALYWYRQSLGQGLEFLIYFQGNSAPDKSGLPSDRFSAERTGGSVSTLTIQRTQQEDSAVYLCASSSGGQAPQHFGDGTRLSIL.

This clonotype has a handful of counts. The CDR3 protein is CASSSQVAETQYF. Here the CDR3 DNA reads TGTGCCAGCAGCTCGCAGGTGGCTGAGACCCAGTACTTC. The chain combines TRBV5-4 with TRBJ2-5; D is unclear. There are 13 residues in the CDR3. Trimming cost V 3 bases and J 5 bases, with 11 bases left between them. Germline V gene sequence: CDR1 SGHNT, CDR2 YYREEE (reference sequence).

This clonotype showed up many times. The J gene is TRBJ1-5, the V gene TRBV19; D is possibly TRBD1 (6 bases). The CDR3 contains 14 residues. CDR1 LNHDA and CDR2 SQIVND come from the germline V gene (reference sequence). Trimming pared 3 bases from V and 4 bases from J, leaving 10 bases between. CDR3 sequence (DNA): TGTGCCAGTAGTATTCGGGGGCCAAATCAGCCCCAGCATTTT. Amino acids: CASSIRGPNQPQHF.

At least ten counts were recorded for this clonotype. The CDR3 loop is CASSPGTVDSPLHF. For the CDR3, the DNA is TGTGCCAGCAGCCCGGGGACAGTGGACTCACCCCTCCACTTT. The rearrangement links TRBV7-8 to TRBJ1-6, with 7 bases matching TRBD1. This CDR3 contains 14 residues. J was trimmed by 10 bases and V by 5 bases; bases with no gene match: 8. The germline CDR1 and CDR2 sequences are SGHVS and FQNEAQ.

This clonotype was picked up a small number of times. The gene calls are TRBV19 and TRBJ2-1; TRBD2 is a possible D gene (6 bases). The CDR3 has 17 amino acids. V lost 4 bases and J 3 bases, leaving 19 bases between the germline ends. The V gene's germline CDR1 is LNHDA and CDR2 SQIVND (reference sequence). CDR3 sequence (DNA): TGTGCCAGTAGTAGGTTTTTGGAGGGACGAAGCTACAATGAGCAGTTCTTC. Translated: CASSRFLEGRSYNEQFF.

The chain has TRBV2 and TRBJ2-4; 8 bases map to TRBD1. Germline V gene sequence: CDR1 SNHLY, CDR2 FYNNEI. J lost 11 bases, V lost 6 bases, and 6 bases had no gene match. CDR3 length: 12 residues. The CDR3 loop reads CASRATGVLQYF. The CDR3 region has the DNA TGTGCCAGCAGGGCGACAGGGGTACTTCAGTACTTC. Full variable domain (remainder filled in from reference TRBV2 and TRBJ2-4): EPEVTQTPSHQVTQMGQEVILRCVPISNHLYFYWYRQILGQKVEFLVSFYNNEISEKSEIFDDQFSVERPDGSNFTLKIRSTKLEDSAMYFCASRATGVLQYFGAGTRLSVL.

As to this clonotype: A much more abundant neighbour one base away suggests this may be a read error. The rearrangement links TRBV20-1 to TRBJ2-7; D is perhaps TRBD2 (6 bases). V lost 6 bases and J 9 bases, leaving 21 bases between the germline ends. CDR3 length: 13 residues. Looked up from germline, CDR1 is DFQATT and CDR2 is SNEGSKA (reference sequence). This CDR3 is CSAPIAGGNVQYF. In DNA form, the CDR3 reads TGCAGTGCCCCCATAGCTGGAGGGAACGTGCAGTACTTC.

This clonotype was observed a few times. In DNA, the CDR3 is TGCGCCAGCAGCTCGAAGGGGGGGGGTTCACCCCTCCACTTT. Translating it yields CASSSKGGGSPLHF. The chain couples TRBV5-1 to TRBJ1-6, with TRBD1 as a possible D gene (6 bases). Germline CDR1 is SGHRS and CDR2 is YFSETQ. Trimming stripped 3 bases from V and 9 bases from J, with 13 bases between. This CDR3 has 14 residues.

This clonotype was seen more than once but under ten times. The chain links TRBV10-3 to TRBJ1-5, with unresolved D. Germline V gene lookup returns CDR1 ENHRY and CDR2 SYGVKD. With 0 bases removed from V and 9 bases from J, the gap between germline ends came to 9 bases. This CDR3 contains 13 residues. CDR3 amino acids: CAISESSGLPQHF. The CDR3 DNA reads TGTGCCATCAGTGAGTCTTCGGGCTTGCCCCAGCATTTT.